The sequence of this TCR beta chain was determined in a study of T cell repertoires in cytomegalovirus infection. TCRdb independently ran MiXCR on the reads; one entry per CDR3 protein. The table has 140,000 to 150,000 distinct CDR3 sequences, 30% to 40% seen once. A few counts support this clonotype. Antigen specificity is unknown. The sequencing here drew on CD8+ T cells from cultured PBMCs, taken from culture after CMV antigen stimulation. The sequence came from a human donor in good health (CMV status not recorded). Some clones in this sample may be carry-over from other donors' samples.

CDR3 region: CASSQGGGWDTQYF. In nucleotides, the CDR3 is TGCGCCAGCAGCCAAGGGGGGGGTTGGGATACGCAGTATTTT. The chain combines TRBV4-1 with TRBJ2-3; 7 positions match TRBD2. Germline CDR1 MGHRA, CDR2 YSYEKL. Unmatched junction bases numbered 4, after V lost 1 base and J lost 6 bases. The CDR3 extends over 14 amino acids.